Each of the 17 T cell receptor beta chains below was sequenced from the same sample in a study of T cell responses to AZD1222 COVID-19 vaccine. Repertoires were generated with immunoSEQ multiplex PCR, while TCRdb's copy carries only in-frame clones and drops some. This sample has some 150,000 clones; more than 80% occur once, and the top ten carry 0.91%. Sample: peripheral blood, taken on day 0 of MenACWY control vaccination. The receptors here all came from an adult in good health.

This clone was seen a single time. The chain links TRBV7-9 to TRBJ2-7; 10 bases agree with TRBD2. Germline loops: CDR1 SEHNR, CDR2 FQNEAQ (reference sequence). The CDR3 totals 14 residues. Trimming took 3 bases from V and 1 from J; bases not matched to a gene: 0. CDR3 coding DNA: TGTGCCAGCAGCTTGACTAGCGGGTCCTACGAGCAGTACTTC. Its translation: CASSLTSGSYEQYF.

This CDR3 is CASSLGHKRAEAFF. Written as DNA, the CDR3 is TGTGCCAGCAGCTTAGGGCATAAGAGGGCTGAAGCTTTCTTT. V is TRBV11-2 and J is TRBJ1-1; D uncertain. Looked up from germline, CDR1 is SGHAT and CDR2 is FQNNGV. V lost 1 base and J 6 bases, leaving 12 bases between the germline ends. The CDR3 runs to 14 residues.

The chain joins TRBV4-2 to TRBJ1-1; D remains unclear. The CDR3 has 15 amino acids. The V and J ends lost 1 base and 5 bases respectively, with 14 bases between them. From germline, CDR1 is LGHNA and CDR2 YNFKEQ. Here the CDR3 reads CASSQGGVVWTEAFF. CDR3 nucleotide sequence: TGTGCCAGCAGCCAAGGTGGGGTTGTATGGACTGAAGCTTTCTTT.

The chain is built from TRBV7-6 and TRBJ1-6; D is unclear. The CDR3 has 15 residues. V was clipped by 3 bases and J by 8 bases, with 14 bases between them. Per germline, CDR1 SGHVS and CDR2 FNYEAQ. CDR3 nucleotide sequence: TGTGCCAGCAGCTTTAGGGCGCGTTGGGATTCACCCCTCCACTTT. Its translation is CASSFRARWDSPLHF.

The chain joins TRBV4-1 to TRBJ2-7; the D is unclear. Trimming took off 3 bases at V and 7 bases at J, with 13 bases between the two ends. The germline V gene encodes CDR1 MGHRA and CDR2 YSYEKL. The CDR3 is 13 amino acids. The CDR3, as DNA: TGCGCCAGCAGCCAGGGCATTCTGGAGGAGCAGTACTTC. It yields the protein CASSQGILEEQYF.

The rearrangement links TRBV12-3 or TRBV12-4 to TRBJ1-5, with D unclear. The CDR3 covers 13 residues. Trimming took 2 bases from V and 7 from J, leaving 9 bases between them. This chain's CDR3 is CASSLSELQPQHF. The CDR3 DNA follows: TGTGCCAGCAGTTTATCGGAGCTCCAGCCCCAGCATTTT.

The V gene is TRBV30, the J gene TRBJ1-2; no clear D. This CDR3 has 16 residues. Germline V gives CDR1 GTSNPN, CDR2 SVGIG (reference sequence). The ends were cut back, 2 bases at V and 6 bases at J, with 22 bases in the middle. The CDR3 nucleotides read TGTGCCTGGAGTAATCTGCGGGCGCTTTCGGTCAATGGCTACACCTTC. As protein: CAWSNLRALSVNGYTF.

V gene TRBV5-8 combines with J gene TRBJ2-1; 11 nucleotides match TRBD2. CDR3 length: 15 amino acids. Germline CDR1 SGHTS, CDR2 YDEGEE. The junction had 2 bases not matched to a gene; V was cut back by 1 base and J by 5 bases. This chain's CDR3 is CASSLMGLADNEQFF. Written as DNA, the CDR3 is TGTGCCAGCAGCTTGATGGGACTAGCGGACAATGAGCAGTTCTTC.

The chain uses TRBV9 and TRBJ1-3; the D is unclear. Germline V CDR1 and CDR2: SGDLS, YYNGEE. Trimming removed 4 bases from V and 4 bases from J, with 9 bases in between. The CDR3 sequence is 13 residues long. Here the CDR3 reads CASSPLGGNTIYF. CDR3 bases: TGTGCCAGCAGCCCTCTTGGGGGAAACACCATATATTTT.

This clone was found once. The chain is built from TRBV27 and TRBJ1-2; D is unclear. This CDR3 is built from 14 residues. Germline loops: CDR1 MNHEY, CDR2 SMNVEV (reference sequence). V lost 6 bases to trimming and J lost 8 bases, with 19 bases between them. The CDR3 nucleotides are TGTGCCAGCAGCTCGGGCGGGAATCTCTGGGGCTACACCTTC. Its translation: CASSSGGNLWGYTF.

The CDR3 DNA is TGTGCCAGCAGCACCATAGCAGCGGGAGCTTACAATGAGCAGTTCTTC. As protein: CASSTIAAGAYNEQFF. The chain joins TRBV7-9 to TRBJ2-1; 8 bases match TRBD2. CDR3 size: 16 residues. The V gene's germline CDR1 is SEHNR and CDR2 FQNEAQ (reference sequence). The junction had 10 bases not matched to a gene; V was cut back by 5 bases and J by 4 bases.

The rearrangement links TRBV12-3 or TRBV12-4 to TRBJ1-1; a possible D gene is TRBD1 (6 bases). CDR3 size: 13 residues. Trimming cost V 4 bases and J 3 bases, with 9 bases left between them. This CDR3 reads CASSSGQYTEAFF. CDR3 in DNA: TGTGCCAGCAGTTCAGGACAGTACACTGAAGCTTTCTTT.

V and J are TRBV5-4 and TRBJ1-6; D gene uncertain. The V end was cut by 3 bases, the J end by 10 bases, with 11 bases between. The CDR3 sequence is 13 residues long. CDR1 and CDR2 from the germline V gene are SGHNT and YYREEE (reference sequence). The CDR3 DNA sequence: TGTGCCAGCAGCTCTGCGGTTCACTCACCCCTCCACTTT. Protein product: CASSSAVHSPLHF.

Here the CDR3 DNA reads TGTGCCAGCAGCTTACCGGGACAACCGAACTATGGCTACACCTTC. It codes for CASSLPGQPNYGYTF. This chain joins TRBV5-6 and TRBJ1-2; a weak D match, TRBD1 (6 bases). The V gene's germline CDR1 is SGHDT and CDR2 YYEEEE. V was cut by 2 bases and J by 2 bases, with 13 bases left in between. This CDR3 comprises 15 residues.

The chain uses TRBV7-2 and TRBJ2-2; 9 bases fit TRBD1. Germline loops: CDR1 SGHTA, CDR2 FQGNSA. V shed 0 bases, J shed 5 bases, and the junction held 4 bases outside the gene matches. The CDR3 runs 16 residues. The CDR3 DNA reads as TGTGCCAGCAGCTTAGCGGGACAGGGAGGGACCGGGGAGCTGTTTTTT. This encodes CASSLAGQGGTGELFF.

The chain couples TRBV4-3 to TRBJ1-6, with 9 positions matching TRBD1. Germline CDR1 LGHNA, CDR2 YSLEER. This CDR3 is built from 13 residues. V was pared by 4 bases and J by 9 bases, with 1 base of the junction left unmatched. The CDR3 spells CASSPDRGSPLHF. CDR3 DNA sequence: TGCGCCAGCAGCCCGGACAGGGGTTCACCCCTCCACTTT.

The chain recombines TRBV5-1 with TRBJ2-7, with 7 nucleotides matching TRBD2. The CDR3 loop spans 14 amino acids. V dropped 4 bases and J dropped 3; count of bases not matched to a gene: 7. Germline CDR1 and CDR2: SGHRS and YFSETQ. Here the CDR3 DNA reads TGCGCCAGCAGCCCGGGAGGCCGTGGCTACGAGCAGTACTTC. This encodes CASSPGGRGYEQYF.